This TCR beta chain was retrieved from a study of T cells in Graves' hyperthyroidism and ophthalmopathy. RNA transcripts served as the template for amplifying TCR beta CDR3 regions. HTBI primers were employed in a first-round RT-PCR of the TCR CDR3. TCRdb redid the calling of the multiplex PCR reads with MiXCR, one entry per CDR3 protein. Of about 340,000 distinct CDR3 sequences in the sample, approximately 18% were seen once. Patients were excluded for uncontrolled infection, other autoimmune disease, pregnancy or lactation. Clinical symptoms, serum thyroxine, TRAb, thyroid ultrasound and orbital computed tomography informed diagnoses. Germline CDR1 and CDR2: SGHRS and YFSETQ. Trimming left V 5 bases short and J 4 bases short, with 12 bases between. The CDR3 is 13 amino acids.

The V and J genes are TRBV5-1 and TRBJ1-1; D call uncertain. The specimen sequenced was blood. The sequence was obtained from a woman aged 45-65 years with Graves' hyperthyroidism. The CDR3 region has the DNA TGCGCCAGCAGTATGGGATTTACCACTGAAGCTTTCTTT. Encoded protein: CASSMGFTTEAFF. Variable domain in full (rest from reference TRBV5-1 and TRBJ1-1): KAGVTQTPRYLIKTRGQQVTLSCSPISGHRSVSWYQQTPGQGLQFLFEYFSETQRNKGNFPGRFSGRQFSNSRSEMNVSTLELGDSALYLCASSMGFTTEAFFGQGTRLTVV.